What follows describes a single TCR beta chain. Only one count was recorded for this clone. Its antigen is unknown. No qualities accompany the bases; no much larger clone lies one base away. The protocol used for the library was the immunoSEQ multiplex PCR assay. For the multiplex PCR, a mixture combining 60 forward primers for TCR Vbeta segments and 13 reverse primers for TCR Jbeta segments was used. The CDR3 region of rearranged TCR beta genes was amplified from genomic DNA with a multiplex PCR assay. The Illumina HiSeq System was used to sequence the amplified TCR beta libraries as 87-base-pair reads. Processing in the source paper ran as follows. A later analysis counted about 80 million unique TCR beta chains across the approximately 700 repertoires, and some 12 million of these chains were shared by at least two donors. A nearest-neighbor algorithm error-corrected the raw reads and collapsed the reads into unique sequences, merging closely related sequences to remove PCR and sequencing errors. V, D and J gene segments were assigned by aligning CDR3 sequences to IMGT reference sequences. For a sequence to be retained, a match of at least six nucleotides was required to both a V gene segment and a J gene segment. A rearrangement counted as productive if the CDR3 had no stop codons and remained in frame with V and J, and every other rearrangement counted as non-productive. CDR3 was defined according to IMGT convention as the region running from the second conserved V-encoded cysteine to the conserved J-encoded phenylalanine. The earlier analysis of about 590 of the donors excluded sequences that lacked an unambiguous match to a single V gene segment. An earlier analysis of 587 of the donors classified V segments as functional when productive rearrangements were above 56.7% and as segregating when the standard deviation between donors was above 5%. A statistical classification framework was built to diagnose cytomegalovirus status from the catalog of TCR beta chain sequences. In a later analysis, TCR nucleotide sequences were compared against IMGT/GENE-DB human TR gene sequences so that V and J genes could be assigned. The TCRdist pipeline was used in a later analysis to assign CDR3 sequences and most-parsimonious VDJ recombination scenarios. In a later analysis, each TCR beta chain was defined by its CDR3 amino acid sequence together with its V-gene family, and reads lacking a unique V-gene family were excluded. To address suspected cross-contamination and a sequencing artifact, a later analysis removed under 600 highly shared, low-generation-probability nucleotide sequences. In a later analysis, a clonal expansion index was calculated for each public chain from normalized within-repertoire ranks of inferred template counts. A later analysis computed generation probabilities with a VDJ recombination model fitted to out-of-frame rearrangements, and checked the results against IGoR. A later analysis scored TCR-TCR, TCR-HLA and TCR-CMV co-occurrence with hypergeometric tests, applying a repertoire-size bias correction to TCR pairs. In a later analysis, false discovery rates were estimated by permuting HLA or CMV assignments 20 times. In a later analysis, co-occurring TCRs were grouped using DBSCAN, and TCRdist sequence similarity was added for clustering within HLA-allele-positive subsets. Co-occurrence clustering excluded repertoires with fewer than 30,000 or more than 120,000 public chains, plus five with anomalous nucleotide sharing. TCRdb limited this immuneACCESS table to in-frame rearrangements with V and J called. A share of clones is missing; checked studies link under half to unresolved V genes, and the rest is unexplained. V and J calls and clone size are as listed in that table; D and trimming were resolved from the DNA. This sample is represented by 85,000 to 100,000 clones; 86% of them were singletons. 9% to 9.5% of the sample goes to the ten largest clones.

This sample stems from a study of cytomegalovirus exposure and HLA in healthy donors (TCRdb year 2017). At the level of the whole study: According to an earlier analysis of 550 to 750 of the donors, about 180 million T cells yielded over 90 million unique TCR beta sequences and 250 to 350 Gb of sequence data. Rather than using new phenotypic data, the later analysis identified candidate immune exposures from TCR beta sequences and from how often those sequences occurred across donors. HLA typing included class I and class II loci at four-digit resolution. The study aimed to test whether signatures of past pathogen exposure could be identified by cataloging public T cell receptors. To decide whether each TCR beta V gene segment behaved as functional or pseudogenic, an earlier analysis of 587 of the donors relied on high-throughput TCR beta sequencing. Donor age, sex, ethnicity and CMV serostatus were compiled alongside the repertoire data. A later genetic analysis used genome-wide SNP genotypes for about 65% of the 666 donors, treating that subset as a discovery cohort. In a later analysis, previously published TCR beta repertoires from hundreds of donors were re-analyzed and high-resolution HLA genotyping was added so that TCR occurrence patterns could be studied. Every repertoire in the discovery cohort had been generated on one and the same sequencing platform. An early release that covered more than 550 HLA-typed donors contained about 290 gigabases of sequencing data and about 93 million unique TCR sequences. Using immunosequencing, the study profiled T cell repertoires from approximately 700 subjects and related those repertoires to cytomegalovirus serostatus. Roughly five DR-DQ haplotypes were handled as single units for association and clustering, since linkage in the cohort was strong. To predict cytomegalovirus infection status, the study brought together high-throughput TCR immunosequencing, statistical association of individual TCRs with disease status, and machine learning. The genetic ancestry cluster associated with self-reported Caucasian donors included 81% of the 398 genotyped donors. On average, over 200,000 unique TCR beta nucleotide sequences were sequenced per donor among a few hundred genotyped donors of the cohort, with 15% to 20% of those sequences being non-productive. Along with the approximately 650-subject first cohort, a separate validation cohort of about 110 different subjects was used. The number of donors typed differed by locus, with 629-630 for A, B, C, DRB1 and DQB1, 522 for DQA1, 600 to 610 for DPA1, and under 490 for DPB1.

The cohort consisted of 650 to 850 healthy bone marrow donors. All cohort members were sampled while nominally healthy, although unrecorded immune exposures were likely present. The donor tested CMV seropositive and was one of the 289 seropositive cohort members. Each donor provided a peripheral blood sample, and peripheral blood mononuclear cells were used for TCR beta sequencing. Genomic DNA extraction from the blood cell samples was performed with the Qiagen DNeasy Blood Extraction Kit. Study-level results and caveats: In this cohort, only TCR beta chains were sequenced, and detectable features were limited by the absence of alpha or paired-chain data. According to the authors, the approach could potentially be generalized to other disease states and immunological phenotypes. An association between a missense DCLRE1C variant and V-gene and J-gene trimming of TCR beta chains was found in a later genetic analysis and replicated in an independent cohort. In a later genetic analysis, fewer N-insertions in productive TCRs were reported among donors in an Asian-associated ancestry cluster than the roughly 700-donor mean. The study gave a list of 150 to 200 TCR beta chains associated with cytomegalovirus. In a later analysis, HLA-associated TCR beta chains were found to be more clonally expanded and to have lower generation probabilities than equally common non-associated chains. According to a later analysis, TCR association rates differed among HLA loci, with DRB1 alleles showing the most associated TCRs and HLA-C alleles showing the fewest. A further reported finding was that TCR beta sequences accurately predicted the HLA-A and HLA-B alleles for most subjects in the first cohort. Because the 87-base-pair reads could not distinguish some IMGT-functional V segments, including TRBV6-2 and TRBV6-3, those segments were excluded. In a later analysis, several top co-occurrence clusters were reported to appear linked to parvovirus B19, influenza, CMV and Epstein-Barr virus. In an earlier analysis of approximately 590 of the donors, most TCR beta V segments appeared in productive rearrangements about 87% or about 30% of the time, broadly matching IMGT annotations. A few of the identified cytomegalovirus-associated TCR beta chains were confirmed in vitro to be specific for cytomegalovirus antigens. When HLA alleles, especially DR and DQ, strongly co-occurred, attributing TCR associations to individual alleles was difficult. Most TCR sequences were observed very rarely across donors, whereas some public TCRs were present in many individuals. In a later analysis, 16,951 TCR beta sequences were associated with specific HLA alleles at a false discovery rate of 0.05. For the cohort, immune exposure information was limited to CMV serostatus. Because some donors lacked HLA typing at each locus, the association tests relied only on the typed subset. In a later analysis, most CMV-associated TCR beta chains were found to appear HLA-restricted, with HLA associations seemingly driven largely by CMV exposure. Correlated functional status among segregating V segments might be attributable to linkage disequilibrium, but an unknown experimental factor could not be ruled out. The classifier was reported to diagnose cytomegalovirus status with high specificity and sensitivity in both the original and validation cohorts. A cluster of highly shared sequence variants was judged likely to be a technical artifact of the sequencing pipeline. Because counts were too low, roughly 17 rarely observed V segments, including chromosome 9 orphons, were left out of the earlier analysis of 500 to 750 of the donors. Sequencing depth was assumed to be roughly uniform across donors in the presence/absence analyses, though that assumption may not hold.

The germline V gene (reference sequence) yields MNHEY for CDR1 and SMNVEV for CDR2. V is cut by 6 bases and J by 0 bases, and the space between the germline ends is 12 bases. There are 14 amino acids in the CDR3, from cysteine to phenylalanine inclusive. Only the CDR3 DNA is retained, 42 bases long and in frame from the first base. This chain joins TRBV27 to TRBJ2-7; TRBD2 is perhaps the D gene, given 6 matching bases. The sequenced sample was PBMCs. The sequence derives from a young man in good health and CMV-seropositive. The sequenced DNA is TGTGCCAGCAGAGTCGCCGGGGGCTCCTACGAGCAGTACTTC. The resulting protein is CASRVAGGSYEQYF.